These 15 T cell receptor beta chains were sequenced from one sample in a study of shared clonotypes between healthy human individuals (dated by TCRdb to about 2020). The library was built by means of the immunoSEQ multiplex PCR assay. Sourced from immuneACCESS, this table was stored by TCRdb with only in-frame sequences that have V and J called. A share of the clones is absent; for the studies checked, an unresolved V gene accounts for under half, and the remainder has no known explanation. The sample includes about 560,000 clones, with around three quarters observed a single time. Together, the top ten hold approximately 12% of the sample. Sequenced sample: PBMCs. These receptors were taken from a woman in her thirties or forties in good health. Some clones in this sample may be carry-over from other donors' samples.

The rearrangement links TRBV7-3 to TRBJ2-7; 8 bases map to TRBD2. Germline lookup yields CDR1 SGHTA and CDR2 FQGTGA. Trimming cost V 5 bases and J 7 bases; bases outside gene matches: 13. The CDR3 is made up of 15 amino acids. CDR3 amino acids: CASSLTAGGAGEQYF. CDR3 in DNA: TGTGCCAGCAGCCTTACGGCGGGAGGCGCTGGGGAGCAGTACTTC.

The sample holds one count of this clone. The rearrangement joins TRBV5-1 to TRBJ2-5; 9 bases align to TRBD2. CDR3 length: 15 amino acids. J gave up 5 bases and V 1 base, and 6 bases lay outside the gene matches. In germline, CDR1 is SGHRS, CDR2 YFSETQ. For the CDR3, the DNA is TGCGCCAGCAGCTTGTTTGGTAGCGGGAGTGAGACCCAGTACTTC. Residues: CASSLFGSGSETQYF.

As to this clone: A far larger clone is only one base removed, so a read error is likely. The chain combines TRBV2 with TRBJ2-2; D possibly corresponds to TRBD2 (5 bases). The germline V gene has CDR1 SNHLY and CDR2 FYNNEI. V was cut by 11 bases and J by 5 bases, with 9 bases left in between. This CDR3 has 11 residues. The chain's CDR3 is CAGRGTGELFF. Here the CDR3 DNA reads TGTGCCGGTCGCGGGACCGGGGAGCTGTTTTTT.

The V call is TRBV28, the J call TRBJ2-5, with D maybe TRBD1 (6 bases). Germline CDR1 MDHEN, CDR2 SYDVKM. This CDR3 spans 13 amino acids. The V end was cut by 6 bases, the J end by 3 bases, with 11 bases between. The CDR3: CASRPQGEETQYF. The CDR3, as DNA: TGTGCCAGCAGACCACAGGGAGAAGAGACCCAGTACTTC.

CDR3 sequence (DNA): TGTGCCATCACCACAGGGACCTTCCCCCCAGATACGCAGTATTTT. This codes for CAITTGTFPPDTQYF. This chain connects TRBV10-3 to TRBJ2-3; possibly TRBD1 for D (6 bases). This CDR3 is 15 amino acids long. Per germline, CDR1 ENHRY and CDR2 SYGVKD. V lost 7 bases and J lost 4, with 18 bases in between.

This clone showed up just a few times. The gene calls are TRBV7-6 and TRBJ2-2, with 15 positions matching TRBD2. Germline V CDR1 and CDR2: SGHVS, FNYEAQ. The CDR3 consists of 17 residues. Losses at the gene ends were 4 bases for V and 1 base for J; bases not matched to a gene: 1. The CDR3 bases are TGTGCCAGCAGCTGGACTAGCGGGAGGGGGAACACCGGGGAGCTGTTTTTT. Residues: CASSWTSGRGNTGELFF.

This chain uses TRBV10-3 with TRBJ2-1; D ambiguous. Trimming removed 2 bases from V and 9 bases from J, with 11 bases in between. Germline-derived CDR1 and CDR2 are ENHRY and SYGVKD. The CDR3 loop spans 13 amino acids. The CDR3 DNA reads as TGTGCCATCAGTGAGCAGGATGGCCTTGAGCAGTTCTTC. Translation gives CAISEQDGLEQFF.

The chain carries TRBV6-6 and TRBJ1-2; possible D gene TRBD1, 5 bases. With 6 bases removed from V and 5 bases from J, the gap between germline ends came to 10 bases. Germline values: CDR1 MNHNY, CDR2 SVGAGI (reference sequence). The CDR3 spans 12 residues. This chain's CDR3 is CASSAGGYGYTF. The CDR3 bases are TGTGCCAGCAGCGCCGGGGGTTATGGCTACACCTTC.

This chain uses TRBV4-1 with TRBJ2-1; 9 bases agree with TRBD2. V lost 6 bases to trimming and J lost 3 bases; unmatched junction nucleotides: 6. CDR1 is MGHRA, CDR2 YSYEKL, per germline. The CDR3 sequence is 15 residues long. CDR3 sequence: CASSSSGIGYNEQFF. Here the CDR3 DNA reads TGCGCCAGCAGTTCTAGCGGGATAGGCTACAATGAGCAGTTCTTC.

The chain links TRBV6-1 to TRBJ1-2, with 7 nucleotides matching TRBD1. CDR3 size: 13 residues. V lost 1 base to trimming and J lost 4 bases; unmatched junction nucleotides: 0. Germline lookup yields CDR1 MNHNS and CDR2 SASEGT. For the CDR3, the DNA is TGTGCCAGCAGTGAAGGGACAGGCTATGGCTACACCTTC. Its protein is CASSEGTGYGYTF.

This chain joins TRBV11-2 and TRBJ2-7, with 9 positions matching TRBD2. J was trimmed by 2 bases and V by 1 base; bases with no gene match: 3. The CDR3 loop spans 15 amino acids. Germline V CDR1 and CDR2: SGHAT, FQNNGV. The CDR3 DNA is TGTGCCAGCAGCTTAGTGGCGGGAGGGGCCTACGAGCAGTACTTC. Its protein product is CASSLVAGGAYEQYF.

The CDR3 sequence: CASSQGDGGENIQYF. DNA of the CDR3: TGTGCCAGCAGCCAAGGGGACGGGGGGGAAAACATTCAGTACTTC. The V and J genes are TRBV4-2 and TRBJ2-4, with 8 bases lining up with TRBD2. This CDR3 is 15 amino acids long. Germline V gene sequence: CDR1 LGHNA, CDR2 YNFKEQ. The ends lost 1 base at V and 5 bases at J; junction bases unmatched: 4.

The gene calls are TRBV5-8 and TRBJ2-3; 12 bases agree with TRBD2. The germline V gene has CDR1 SGHTS and CDR2 YDEGEE. The CDR3 consists of 18 residues. V trimming: 0 bases; J trimming: 2 bases; junction bases outside the gene matches: 7. The CDR3, as DNA: TGTGCCAGCAGCTTGGGTCGGACTAGCGGGACCATCACAGATACGCAGTATTTT. Encoded protein: CASSLGRTSGTITDTQYF.

The gene calls are TRBV6-1 and TRBJ2-7; D remains unclear. The CDR3 is 12 amino acids. Trimming took off 7 bases at V and 3 bases at J, with 10 bases between the two ends. Germline values: CDR1 MNHNS, CDR2 SASEGT. CDR3 nucleotides: TGTGCCAGCACGGCCACAAGCTACGAGCAGTACTTC. Translating it yields CASTATSYEQYF.

The V call is TRBV7-3, the J call TRBJ2-5; D is unresolved. Germline assignment: CDR1 SGHTA and CDR2 FQGTGA. V lost 5 bases, J lost 5 bases, and 12 bases lay in between. The CDR3 has 13 amino acids. The CDR3 here is CASSKGLGETQYF. The CDR3 region has the DNA TGTGCCAGCAGCAAAGGCCTCGGGGAGACCCAGTACTTC.